A selection of T cell receptor beta chains follows, all from one sample in a study of spatial heterogeneity in lung cancer. TCRdb itself ran the 5' RACE reads through MiXCR, one entry per CDR3 protein. The sample shows roughly 70,000 distinct CDR3 sequences, roughly 8.9% of them seen only once. The sample consisted of PBMCs, taken at follow-up. These receptors were obtained from a female donor with early-stage non-small cell lung cancer. The CDR3 runs from the conserved cysteine through the conserved F or W. D genes are given only for firm matches. Only some rows state a clone size, as once, few, many or a class for expanded clones.

d_gene	abundance	v_gene	j_gene	CDR3aa	CDR3nt
.	many	TRBV15	TRBJ2-1	CATSRDWNEQFF	TGTGCCACCAGCAGAGATTGGAATGAGCAGTTCTTC
.	.	TRBV5-1	TRBJ2-5	CASSLEALLETQYF	TGCGCCAGCAGCTTGGAGGCCCTTCTGGAGACCCAGTACTTC
TRBD2	many	TRBV10-3	TRBJ2-1	CATRLAGGPFEDNEQFF	TGTGCCACCCGACTAGCGGGAGGGCCTTTTGAAGACAATGAGCAGTTCTTC
.	.	TRBV5-1	TRBJ2-2	CASSLGVGGELFF	TGCGCCAGCAGCTTGGGCGTGGGCGGGGAGCTGTTTTTT
.	.	TRBV12-3/TRBV12-4	TRBJ2-7	CASTLRREGYEQYF	TGTGCCAGCACCCTTAGAAGGGAAGGGTACGAGCAGTACTTC
.	few	TRBV19	TRBJ2-1	CASSDSYLDNEQFF	TGTGCCAGTTCGGACAGCTATCTCGACAATGAGCAGTTCTTC
.	many	TRBV11-2	TRBJ2-1	CASSLMGLGNEQFF	TGTGCCAGCAGCTTAATGGGTTTGGGCAATGAGCAGTTCTTC
.	few	TRBV20-1	TRBJ1-6	CSAQEGGLRHSPLHF	TGCAGTGCCCAGGAAGGGGGACTCCGGCATTCACCCCTCCACTTT
.	many	TRBV6-2/TRBV6-3	TRBJ1-5	CASARGGVRQPQHF	TGTGCCAGCGCCCGCGGAGGAGTCCGGCAGCCCCAGCATTTT
TRBD2	many	TRBV7-3	TRBJ2-1	CASSSTGLAGPYNEQFF	TGTGCCAGCAGCTCCACGGGACTAGCGGGCCCATACAATGAGCAGTTCTTC
.	.	TRBV7-9	TRBJ2-3	CASSFSDTQYF	TGTGCCAGCAGCTTTTCAGATACGCAGTATTTT
.	many	TRBV2	TRBJ1-2	CASSVTLGNGYTF	TGTGCCAGCAGTGTCACGCTTGGGAATGGCTACACCTTC
.	.	TRBV27	TRBJ1-5	CASSSRLGNQPQHF	TGTGCCAGCAGTTCCAGGTTGGGCAATCAGCCCCAGCATTTT
TRBD1	many	TRBV5-1	TRBJ1-5	CASSRQGNQPQHF	TGCGCCAGCAGCCGACAGGGGAATCAGCCCCAGCATTTT
TRBD1	many	TRBV29-1	TRBJ2-7	CSVGPGDRGREQYF	TGCAGCGTTGGTCCTGGGGACAGGGGGCGCGAGCAGTACTTC
TRBD2	many	TRBV12-3/TRBV12-4	TRBJ2-1	CASSLGLAGVGGEQFF	TGTGCCAGCAGTCTCGGGCTAGCGGGAGTAGGCGGTGAGCAGTTCTTC
.	many	TRBV24-1	TRBJ2-1	CATSVSLGEQFF	TGTGCCACCAGTGTATCCTTGGGGGAGCAGTTCTTC
.	many	TRBV12-3/TRBV12-4	TRBJ2-1	CASTLTQGSRVTSVF	TGTGCCAGCACCCTTACACAGGGTTCACGGGTGACGAGTGTCTTC
TRBD1	few	TRBV12-3/TRBV12-4	TRBJ1-1	CASSTERRGLAAFF	TGTGCCAGCAGCACTGAGCGCAGGGGGCTGGCAGCTTTCTTT
.	many	TRBV5-1	TRBJ1-6	CASSLRQARSPLHF	TGCGCCAGCAGCTTGCGGCAGGCCCGTTCACCCCTCCACTTT
.	many	TRBV28	TRBJ2-5	CASSLIHSETQYF	TGTGCCAGCAGTTTAATCCACAGCGAGACCCAGTACTTC
.	medium-sized	TRBV5-4	TRBJ2-1	CASSSLNEQFF	TGTGCCAGCAGCTCCCTGAATGAGCAGTTCTTC
.	once	TRBV5-1	TRBJ2-3	CASSLGRPTDTQYF	TGCGCCAGCAGCTTAGGGCGTCCCACAGATACGCAGTATTTT
.	many	TRBV7-8	TRBJ1-4	CASSLAVGKLFF	TGTGCCAGCAGCTTAGCAGTGGGGAAACTGTTTTTT
.	few	TRBV10-3	TRBJ2-1	CAISEPKGLATQFRNEQFF	TGTGCCATCAGTGAGCCGAAAGGCCTAGCGACACAGTTCCGCAATGAGCAGTTCTTC
.	few	TRBV3-1	TRBJ1-5	CASSLGRGKTAQHF	TGTGCCAGCAGCCTTGGGCGAGGGAAGACGGCCCAGCATTTT
.	many	TRBV28	TRBJ1-2	CASSFANSGQRGYTF	TGTGCCAGCAGTTTCGCAAACTCAGGGCAGCGGGGCTACACCTTC
.	many	TRBV28	TRBJ2-5	CASSWILTPETQYF	TGTGCCAGCAGTTGGATTCTGACGCCAGAGACCCAGTACTTC
.	many	TRBV5-1	TRBJ2-1	CASSLLWGDSYNEQFF	TGCGCCAGCAGCTTGCTATGGGGAGACTCCTACAATGAGCAGTTCTTC
.	many	TRBV5-6	TRBJ1-1	CASRRLTVKHMNTEAFF	TGTGCCAGCAGGCGGCTGACAGTGAAGCACATGAACACTGAAGCTTTCTTT
.	many	TRBV7-3	TRBJ2-7	CASSRDGYYEQYF	TGTGCCAGCAGCCGGGACGGGTACTACGAGCAGTACTTC
TRBD1	.	TRBV6-5	TRBJ2-7	CASSSGTGVSYEQYF	TGTGCCAGCAGTTCCGGGACAGGGGTTTCCTACGAGCAGTACTTC
.	many	TRBV29-1	TRBJ2-1	CSVEAEAGLYSYNEQFF	TGCAGCGTTGAAGCGGAGGCAGGACTTTACTCCTACAATGAGCAGTTCTTC
TRBD2	.	TRBV6-5	TRBJ2-7	CASRRTSGNSYEQYF	TGTGCCAGCAGACGGACTAGCGGAAACTCCTACGAGCAGTACTTC
.	many	TRBV7-2	TRBJ2-1	CASSPQGSYNEQFF	TGTGCCAGCAGCCCTCAGGGCTCCTACAATGAGCAGTTCTTC
TRBD1	many	TRBV11-2	TRBJ2-1	CASSSLRTGEQFF	TGTGCCAGCAGCTCCCTACGGACAGGAGAGCAGTTCTTC
.	few	TRBV19	TRBJ1-1	CASTVKLSRGTEAFF	TGTGCCAGTACCGTAAAGCTCTCCAGGGGCACTGAAGCTTTCTTT
TRBD1	many	TRBV7-9	TRBJ1-2	CASSLRQGNYGYTF	TGTGCCAGCAGCTTAAGACAGGGGAACTATGGCTACACCTTC
TRBD1	many	TRBV6-5	TRBJ2-1	CASSTGQGAMDEQFF	TGTGCCAGCAGTACAGGACAGGGAGCAATGGATGAGCAGTTCTTC
TRBD1	many	TRBV30	TRBJ2-7	CAWSRDRLYEQYF	TGTGCCTGGTCCCGGGACAGGCTCTACGAGCAGTACTTC
TRBD1	many	TRBV5-1	TRBJ2-1	CASFGRQGNNEQFF	TGCGCCAGCTTTGGACGACAGGGTAACAATGAGCAGTTCTTC
.	medium-sized	TRBV5-1	TRBJ1-1	CASSLGGFDTEAFF	TGCGCCAGCAGCTTGGGAGGATTTGACACTGAAGCTTTCTTT
.	many	TRBV7-3	TRBJ2-3	CASSPSEGPGRGQYF	TGTGCCAGCAGCCCCTCCGAAGGACCTGGGCGGGGGCAGTATTTT
TRBD1	few	TRBV10-2	TRBJ2-7	CASSESGTGGSEQYF	TGCGCCAGCAGTGAGTCCGGGACAGGGGGAAGCGAGCAGTACTTC
TRBD2	.	TRBV2	TRBJ2-3	CASRGTSGTSDTQYF	TGTGCCAGCAGGGGGACTAGCGGGACCTCAGATACGCAGTATTTT
TRBD2	many	TRBV7-3	TRBJ2-1	CASSFIAGVYNEQFF	TGTGCCAGCAGCTTCATAGCGGGAGTTTACAATGAGCAGTTCTTC
.	many	TRBV28	TRBJ1-6	CASSFPFSPLHF	TGTGCCAGCAGTTTCCCCTTTTCACCCCTCCACTTT
TRBD2	many	TRBV20-1	TRBJ2-5	CSARMDGRAQETQYF	TGCAGTGCCCGGATGGACGGGAGGGCCCAAGAGACCCAGTACTTC
.	many	TRBV11-2	TRBJ1-1	CASSFNPWGGAMNTEAFF	TGTGCCAGCAGCTTTAATCCTTGGGGAGGGGCGATGAACACTGAAGCTTTCTTT
.	many	TRBV12-3/TRBV12-4	TRBJ2-1	CASRSDPYNEQFF	TGTGCCAGCAGATCGGACCCATACAATGAGCAGTTCTTC
.	many	TRBV6-4	TRBJ1-2	CASSATGGYGYTF	TGTGCCAGCAGTGCGACAGGTGGCTATGGCTACACCTTC
.	.	TRBV5-5	TRBJ2-1	CASSLEQGSYNEQFF	TGTGCCAGCAGCTTGGAACAGGGCTCCTACAATGAGCAGTTCTTC
.	few	TRBV7-8	TRBJ2-3	CASSPQIGRVRDTQYF	TGTGCCAGCAGCCCCCAGATCGGGAGAGTCAGGGATACGCAGTATTTT